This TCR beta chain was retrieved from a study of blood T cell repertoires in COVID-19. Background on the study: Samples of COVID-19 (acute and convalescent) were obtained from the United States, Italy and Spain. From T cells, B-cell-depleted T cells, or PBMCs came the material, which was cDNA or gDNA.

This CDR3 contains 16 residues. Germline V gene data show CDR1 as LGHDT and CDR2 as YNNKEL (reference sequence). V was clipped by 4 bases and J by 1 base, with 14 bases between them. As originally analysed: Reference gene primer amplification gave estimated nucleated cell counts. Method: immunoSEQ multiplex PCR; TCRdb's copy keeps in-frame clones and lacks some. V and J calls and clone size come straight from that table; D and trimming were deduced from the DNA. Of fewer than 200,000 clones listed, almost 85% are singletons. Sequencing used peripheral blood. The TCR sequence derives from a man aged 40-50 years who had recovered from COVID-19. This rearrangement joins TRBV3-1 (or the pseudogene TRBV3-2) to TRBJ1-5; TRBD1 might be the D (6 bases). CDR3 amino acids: CASSPPGQISNQPQHF. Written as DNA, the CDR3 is TGTGCCAGCAGCCCCCCCGGACAGATAAGCAATCAGCCCCAGCATTTT.